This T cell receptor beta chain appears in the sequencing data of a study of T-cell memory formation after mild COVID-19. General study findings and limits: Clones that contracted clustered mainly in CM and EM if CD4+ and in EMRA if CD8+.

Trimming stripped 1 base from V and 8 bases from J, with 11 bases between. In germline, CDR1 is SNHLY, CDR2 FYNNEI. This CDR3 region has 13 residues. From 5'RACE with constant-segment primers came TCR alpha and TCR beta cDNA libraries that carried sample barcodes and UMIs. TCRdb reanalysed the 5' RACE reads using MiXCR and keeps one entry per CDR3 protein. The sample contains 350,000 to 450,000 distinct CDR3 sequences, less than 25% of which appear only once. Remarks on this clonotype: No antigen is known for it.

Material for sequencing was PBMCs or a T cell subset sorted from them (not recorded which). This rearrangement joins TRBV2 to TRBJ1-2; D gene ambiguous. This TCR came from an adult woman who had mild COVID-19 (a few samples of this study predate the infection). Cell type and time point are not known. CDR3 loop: CASSEGHGLGYTF. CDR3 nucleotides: TGTGCCAGCAGTGAAGGACACGGTCTCGGCTACACCTTC.